This T cell receptor beta chain was identified in a study of STAT5B mutations in CD4+ large granular lymphocyte leukemia. About this clone itself: The antigen is unknown.

The study, taken as a whole, reports: No patients shared main leukemic clonotypes, though roughly 27% appeared at low frequency elsewhere.

Here immunoSEQ multiplex PCR was the method, and the copy in TCRdb shows in-frame clones only, minus some. Among 20,000 to 30,000 clones listed, 81% were seen once. The sample was CD4+ T cells from blood buffy coats. This TCR came from a human donor in good health.

The CDR3 reads CASTLGGAVGRSYEQYF. DNA for the CDR3: TGTGCCAGCACCTTGGGCGGGGCCGTGGGGCGCTCCTACGAGCAGTACTTC. The J gene is TRBJ2-7, the V gene TRBV28; the D gene is possibly TRBD2 (6 bases). This CDR3 has 17 residues. The V gene lost 7 bases and the J gene lost 0 bases, with 22 bases spanning the gap. Germline V lookup: CDR1 MDHEN, CDR2 SYDVKM.